This paragraph reports one TCR beta chain. Its specificity is unknown. This table comes from immunoSEQ multiplex PCR, and its TCRdb copy is limited to in-frame clones, with some not included. The sample holds roughly 97,000 clones, roughly 74% seen once. These data are taken from a study of radiotherapy plus CTLA-4 blockade in lung cancer. Study at large: With approximately 30% of patients having disease control, objective responses were seen in about 17%. Study conclusions and caveats: With interferon-beta, early dynamics of blood T cell clones were reported to best predict response. Radiotherapy with ipilimumab was followed by blood expansion of tumor-derived clones.

This receptor was identified in a human donor with non-small cell lung cancer who had a partial response to radiotherapy plus ipilimumab. Some clones in this sample may be carry-over from other donors' samples. The sequencing here drew on peripheral blood, taken from a patient treated with radiotherapy plus ipilimumab.

In nucleotides, the CDR3 is TGTGCCAGCAGTTACAGGGAGCGTGACTATGGCTACACCTTC. This codes for CASSYRERDYGYTF. This chain joins TRBV5-5 and TRBJ1-2; perhaps TRBD1 as D (6 bases). The V end was cut by 5 bases, the J end by 3 bases, with 14 bases between. This CDR3 is 14 amino acids long. The germline gives CDR1 SGHKS, CDR2 YYEKEE (reference sequence).